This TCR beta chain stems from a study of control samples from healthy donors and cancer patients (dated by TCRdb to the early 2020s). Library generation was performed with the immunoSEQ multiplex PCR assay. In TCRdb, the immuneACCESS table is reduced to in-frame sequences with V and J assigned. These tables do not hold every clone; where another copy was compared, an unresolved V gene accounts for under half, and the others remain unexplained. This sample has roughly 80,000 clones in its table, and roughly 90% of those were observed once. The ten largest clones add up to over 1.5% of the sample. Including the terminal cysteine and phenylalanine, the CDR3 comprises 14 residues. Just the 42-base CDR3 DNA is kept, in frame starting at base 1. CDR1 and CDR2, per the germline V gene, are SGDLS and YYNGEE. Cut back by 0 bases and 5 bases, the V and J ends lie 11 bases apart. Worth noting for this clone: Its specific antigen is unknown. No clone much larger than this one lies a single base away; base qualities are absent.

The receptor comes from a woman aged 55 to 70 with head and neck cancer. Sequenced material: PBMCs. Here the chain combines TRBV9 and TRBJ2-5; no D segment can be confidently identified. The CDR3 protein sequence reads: CASSVAPAMETQYF. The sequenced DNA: TGTGCCAGCAGCGTAGCCCCAGCGATGGAGACCCAGTACTTC.